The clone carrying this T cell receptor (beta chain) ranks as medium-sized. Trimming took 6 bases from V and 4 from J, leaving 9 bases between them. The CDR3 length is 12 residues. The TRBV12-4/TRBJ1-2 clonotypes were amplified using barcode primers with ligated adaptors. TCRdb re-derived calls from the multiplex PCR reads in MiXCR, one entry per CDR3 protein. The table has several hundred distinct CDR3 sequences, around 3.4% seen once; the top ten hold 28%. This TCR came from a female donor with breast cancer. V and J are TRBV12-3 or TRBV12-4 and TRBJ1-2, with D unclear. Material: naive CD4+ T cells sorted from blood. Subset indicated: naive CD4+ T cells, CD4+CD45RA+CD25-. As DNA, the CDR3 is TGTGCCAGCAGCAGAGCAGGCTATGGCTACACCTTC. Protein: CASSRAGYGYTF.